This record covers a single TCR beta chain. What it recognizes is unknown. This record comes from a study of shared clonotypes between healthy human individuals. Overall study results and limits: Naive subsets, compared against memory subsets, generally had larger estimated richness values.

This CDR3 contains 15 residues. Germline-derived CDR1 and CDR2 are SEHNR and FQNEAQ (reference sequence). With 5 bases clipped from V and 5 bases from J, the junction kept 8 bases outside the gene matches. TCRdb's table, derived via immunoSEQ multiplex PCR, lists solely in-frame clones and lacks some. The sample lists over 400,000 clones, about 96% seen once, with about 0.068% in the top ten. Donors comprised healthy HIV-negative adults lacking recent acute infections or vaccinations. The clonotype originates from a woman aged 25 to 39 in good health. The rearrangement links TRBV7-9 to TRBJ1-4; 7 nucleotides match TRBD1. The specimen sequenced was naive CD4+ T cells sorted from blood. The subset: CD45RA+ positively selected. The CDR3 loop is CASSTGQSINEKLFF. In DNA, the CDR3 is TGTGCCAGCAGCACGGGACAGAGTATAAATGAAAAACTGTTTTTT.